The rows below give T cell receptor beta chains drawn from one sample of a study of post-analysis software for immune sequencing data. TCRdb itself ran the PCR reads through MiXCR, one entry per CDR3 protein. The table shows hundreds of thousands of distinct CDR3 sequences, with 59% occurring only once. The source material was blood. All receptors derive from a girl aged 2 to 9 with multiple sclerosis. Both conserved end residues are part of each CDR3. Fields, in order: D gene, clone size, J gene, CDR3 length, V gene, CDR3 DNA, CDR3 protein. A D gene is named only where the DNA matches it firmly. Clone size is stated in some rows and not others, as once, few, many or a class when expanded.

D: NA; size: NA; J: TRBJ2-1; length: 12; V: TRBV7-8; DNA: TGTGCCAGCAGCCAGGGGTCCTATGAGCAGTTCTTC; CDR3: CASSQGSYEQFF
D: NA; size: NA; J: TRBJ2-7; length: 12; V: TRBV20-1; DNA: TGCAGTGCCCGGACTAATCCGTACGAGCAGTACTTC; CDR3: CSARTNPYEQYF
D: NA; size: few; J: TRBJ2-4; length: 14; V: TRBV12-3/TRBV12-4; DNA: TGTGCCAGCAGTTTAGACGTTTCCAAAAACATTCAGTACTTC; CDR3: CASSLDVSKNIQYF
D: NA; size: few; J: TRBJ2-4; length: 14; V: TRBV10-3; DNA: TGTGCCATCAGCTGGCAGGGTGAAGGAGACATTCAGTACTTC; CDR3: CAISWQGEGDIQYF
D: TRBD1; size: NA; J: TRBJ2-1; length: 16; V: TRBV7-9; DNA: TGTGCCAGCAGCCCCCGGTCGGGACAGGGTTCGAATGAGCAGTTCTTC; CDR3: CASSPRSGQGSNEQFF
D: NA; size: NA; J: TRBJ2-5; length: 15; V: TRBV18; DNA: TGTGCCAGCTCACAACCACTGGGGCGCCAAGAGACCCAGTACTTC; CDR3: CASSQPLGRQETQYF
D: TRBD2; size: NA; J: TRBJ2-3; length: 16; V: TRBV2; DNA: TGTGCCAGCAGGGGCGGTTTAGCGGGAGCGCCAGATACGCAGTATTTT; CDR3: CASRGGLAGAPDTQYF
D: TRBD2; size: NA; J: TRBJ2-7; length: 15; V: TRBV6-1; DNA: TGTGCCAGCAGTTCGCAGACTAGCGTAACCTACGAGCAGTACTTC; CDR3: CASSSQTSVTYEQYF
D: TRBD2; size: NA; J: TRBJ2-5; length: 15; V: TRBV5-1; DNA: TGCGCCAGCAGCTTGGTCCCCGGGGGGGAAGAGACCCAGTACTTC; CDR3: CASSLVPGGEETQYF
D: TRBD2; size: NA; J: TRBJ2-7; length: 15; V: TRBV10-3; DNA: TGTGCCATCAGTGACGGAGCGGGAGCTCTCTACGAGCAGTACTTC; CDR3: CAISDGAGALYEQYF
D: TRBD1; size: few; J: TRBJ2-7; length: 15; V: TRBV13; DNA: TGTGCCAGCAGCTTGAACGACAGGGTGAACGACGAGCAGTACTTC; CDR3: CASSLNDRVNDEQYF
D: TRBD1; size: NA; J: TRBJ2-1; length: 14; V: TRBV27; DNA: TGTGCCAGCAGTTTTAGGGCAGGGGGCAATGAGCAGTTCTTC; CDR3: CASSFRAGGNEQFF
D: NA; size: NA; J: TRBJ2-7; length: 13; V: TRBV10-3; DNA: TGTGCCATCAGTGAGGCGGGCGCCTACGAGCAGTACTTC; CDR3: CAISEAGAYEQYF
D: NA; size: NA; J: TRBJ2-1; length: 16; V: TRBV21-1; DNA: TGTGCCAGCAGCCTCGCGGACAGGGCGGCCTACAATGAGCAGTTCTTC; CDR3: CASSLADRAAYNEQFF
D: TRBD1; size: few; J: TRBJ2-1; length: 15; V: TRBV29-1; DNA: TGCAGCGTTGCCGGTGGACAGGGGGTTGGGAATGAGCAGTTCTTC; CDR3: CSVAGGQGVGNEQFF
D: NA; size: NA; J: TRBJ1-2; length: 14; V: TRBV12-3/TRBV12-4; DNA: TGTGCCAGCAGTTTAATGGCCTCTATCTCTGGCTACACCTTC; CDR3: CASSLMASISGYTF
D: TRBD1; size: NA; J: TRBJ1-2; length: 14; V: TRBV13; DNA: TGTGCCAGCAGCCTGACAGGGGTGGACTATGGCTACACCTTC; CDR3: CASSLTGVDYGYTF
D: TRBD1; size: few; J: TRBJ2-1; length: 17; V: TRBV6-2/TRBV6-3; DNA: TGTGCCAGCAGTTACCGGGTACAGGGGAATCGTTACAATGAGCAGTTCTTC; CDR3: CASSYRVQGNRYNEQFF
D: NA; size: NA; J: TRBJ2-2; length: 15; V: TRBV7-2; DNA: TGTGCCAGCAGCTTAGCCGCAGGGAACACCGGGGAGCTGTTTTTT; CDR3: CASSLAAGNTGELFF
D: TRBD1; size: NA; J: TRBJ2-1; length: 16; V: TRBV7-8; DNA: TGTGCCAGCAGCCCTGGACAGGGGGCGGCGTACAATGAGCAGTTCTTC; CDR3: CASSPGQGAAYNEQFF
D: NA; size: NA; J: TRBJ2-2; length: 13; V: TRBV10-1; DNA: TGCGCCAGCGGGGCGGCCCGCACCGGGGAGCTGTTTTTT; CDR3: CASGAARTGELFF
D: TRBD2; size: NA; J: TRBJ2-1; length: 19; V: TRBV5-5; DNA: TGTGCCAGCAGCTTACGGCCTCCACTAGCGGGAGGCGTTTACAATGAGCAGTTCTTC; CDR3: CASSLRPPLAGGVYNEQFF
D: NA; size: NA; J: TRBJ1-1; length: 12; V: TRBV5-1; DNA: TGCGCCAGCAGCTTGAATGGGCCTGAAGCTTTCTTT; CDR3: CASSLNGPEAFF
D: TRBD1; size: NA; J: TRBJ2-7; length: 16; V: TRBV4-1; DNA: TGCGCCAGCAGCCATAGTGGCCGGGACAGGGGCTACGAGCAGTACTTC; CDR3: CASSHSGRDRGYEQYF
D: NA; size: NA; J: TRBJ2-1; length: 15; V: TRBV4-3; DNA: TGCGCCAGCAGCCAAGACTCGGGGGGCGAAGGTGAGCAGTTCTTC; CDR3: CASSQDSGGEGEQFF
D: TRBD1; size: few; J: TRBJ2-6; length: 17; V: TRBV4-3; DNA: TGCGCCAGTAGCCCAGACAGGGCGTTCTCTGGGGCCAACGTCCTGACTTTC; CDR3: CASSPDRAFSGANVLTF
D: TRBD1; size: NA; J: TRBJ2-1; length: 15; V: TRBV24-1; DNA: TGTGCCACCAGTGACCGGACAGGGGGTTACAATGAGCAGTTCTTC; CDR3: CATSDRTGGYNEQFF
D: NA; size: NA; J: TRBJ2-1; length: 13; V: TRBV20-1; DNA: TGCAGTGCCCAAGCAAGCGGGTACAATGAGCAGTTCTTC; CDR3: CSAQASGYNEQFF
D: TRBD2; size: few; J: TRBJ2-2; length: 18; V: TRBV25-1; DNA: TGTGCCAGCAGTACCGGGACTAGCGGGTTTCCGAACACCGGGGAGCTGTTTTTT; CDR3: CASSTGTSGFPNTGELFF
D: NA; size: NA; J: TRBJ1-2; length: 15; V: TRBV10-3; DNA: TGTGCCATCAGCGGCAGCAGGGACTATAACTATGACTACACCTTC; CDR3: CAISGSRDYNYDYTF
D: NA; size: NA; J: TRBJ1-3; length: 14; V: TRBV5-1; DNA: TGCGCCAGCTGGCTGGGGACCTCTGGAAACACCATATATTTT; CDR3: CASWLGTSGNTIYF
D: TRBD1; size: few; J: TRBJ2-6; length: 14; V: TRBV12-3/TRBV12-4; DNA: TGTGCCAGCGGACAGGGGACTGGGGCCAACGTCCTGACTTTC; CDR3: CASGQGTGANVLTF
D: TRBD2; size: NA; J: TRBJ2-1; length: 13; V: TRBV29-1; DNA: TGCAGTATAGCGGGAGGGCGTTTCAATGAGCAGTTCTTC; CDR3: CSIAGGRFNEQFF
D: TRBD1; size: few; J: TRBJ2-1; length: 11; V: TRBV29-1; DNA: TGCAGCGTTTCACAGGGGAATGAGCAGTTCTTC; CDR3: CSVSQGNEQFF
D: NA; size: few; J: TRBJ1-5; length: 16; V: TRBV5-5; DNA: TGTGCCAGCAGCCCATGGGATGGGCAGGGGAGGCAGCCCCAGCATTTT; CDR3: CASSPWDGQGRQPQHF
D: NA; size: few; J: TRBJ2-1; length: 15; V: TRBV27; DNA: TGTGCCAGCAGTTTATCCCCGACGGGCTACAATGAGCAGTTCTTC; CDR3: CASSLSPTGYNEQFF
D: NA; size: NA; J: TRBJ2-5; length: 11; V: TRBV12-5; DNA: TGTGCTAGTGGTCCCGAAGAGACCCAGTACTTC; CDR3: CASGPEETQYF
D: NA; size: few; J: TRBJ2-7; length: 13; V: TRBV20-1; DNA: TGCAGTGCCCATTCGTCCCTCTCCTACGAGCAGTACTTC; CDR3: CSAHSSLSYEQYF
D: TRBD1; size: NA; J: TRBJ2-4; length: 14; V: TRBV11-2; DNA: TGTGCCAGCAGCTCGGGACAGGGGGCAAACATTCAGTACTTC; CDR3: CASSSGQGANIQYF
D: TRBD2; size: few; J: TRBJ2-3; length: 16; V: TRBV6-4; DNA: TGTGCCAGCAGCGATGGGACTAGCGGAATCACAGATACGCAGTATTTT; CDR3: CASSDGTSGITDTQYF
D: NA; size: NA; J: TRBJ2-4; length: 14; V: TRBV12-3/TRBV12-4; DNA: TGTGCCAGCAGCCGAACAGGGTTCGCGAACATTCAGTACTTC; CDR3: CASSRTGFANIQYF